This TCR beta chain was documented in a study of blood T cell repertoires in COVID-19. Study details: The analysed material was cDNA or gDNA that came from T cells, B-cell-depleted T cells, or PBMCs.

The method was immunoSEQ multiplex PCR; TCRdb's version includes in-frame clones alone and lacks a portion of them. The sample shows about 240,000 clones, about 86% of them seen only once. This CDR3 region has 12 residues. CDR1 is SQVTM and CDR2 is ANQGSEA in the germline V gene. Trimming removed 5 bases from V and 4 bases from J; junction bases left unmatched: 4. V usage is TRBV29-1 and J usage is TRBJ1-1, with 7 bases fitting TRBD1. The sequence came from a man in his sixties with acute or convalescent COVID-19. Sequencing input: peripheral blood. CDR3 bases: TGCAGCGTTAAGGAGGGGGCCACTGAAGCTTTCTTT. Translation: CSVKEGATEAFF.